This TCR beta chain came from a study of T cell changes during pregnancy in multiple sclerosis. Germline CDR1 and CDR2: MNHEY and SVGAGI. This CDR3 comprises 15 residues. J was trimmed by 3 bases and V by 0 bases; bases with no gene match: 1. Sequenced by immunoSEQ multiplex PCR; TCRdb stores in-frame clones only, minus some. The sample records tens of thousands of clones, roughly 90% being singletons. The source was CD4+ T cells from peripheral blood mononuclear cells, collected before pregnancy. V and J are TRBV6-5 and TRBJ2-1; 8 bases are a match to TRBD2. The TCR was taken from a female donor with multiple sclerosis, enrolled in a pregnancy study. Here the CDR3 DNA reads TGTGCCAGCAGTTACTCGGGACTAGACTACAATGAGCAGTTCTTC. Translation gives CASSYSGLDYNEQFF.